The entry below describes one TCR beta chain. The table came from immunoSEQ multiplex PCR; TCRdb's copy has only in-frame clones and leaves some out. The repertoire holds about 68,000 clones, with approximately 90% as singletons. These data belong to a study of T cell changes during pregnancy in multiple sclerosis. Trimming removed 5 bases from V and 0 bases from J; junction bases left unmatched: 4. This CDR3 contains 14 residues. Germline lookup yields CDR1 MNHEY and CDR2 SVGAGI. The chain joins TRBV6-5 to TRBJ2-7; TRBD1 agrees at 7 bases. Here the sequenced sample was peripheral blood, taken in the third trimester of pregnancy. The clonotype originates from a female donor with multiple sclerosis, enrolled in a pregnancy study. CDR3 bases: TGTGCCAGCAGTAGGGACAGCCTCTCCTACGAGCAGTACTTC. It translates to CASSRDSLSYEQYF.